This TCR beta chain was captured by sequencing in a study of blood T cell repertoires in COVID-19. Turning to the study itself: Spain, Italy and the United States supplied samples that represented acute and convalescent COVID-19.

Germline V gene data show CDR1 as SGHTA and CDR2 as FQGTGA. The CDR3 consists of 13 residues. Trimming pared 3 bases from V and 5 bases from J, leaving 8 bases between. Source study methods: Estimation of nucleated cell counts relied on the amplification of reference gene primers. Profiled with immunoSEQ multiplex PCR; TCRdb holds only in-frame clones, not every one. The V and J calls and clone size come from that table; D and trimming were worked out from the DNA. The table records around 95,000 clones, around 81% of them present only once. This TCR was sampled from a man in his forties or fifties with active or convalescent COVID-19. The rearrangement uses TRBV7-3 and TRBJ2-1; possible D gene TRBD1, 5 bases. Sequenced material: peripheral blood. CDR3 sequence reads: CASSLTANNEQFF. As DNA, the CDR3 is TGTGCCAGCAGCTTGACAGCTAACAATGAGCAGTTCTTC. Together with reference TRBV7-3 and TRBJ2-1, the CDR3 gives the full variable domain: GAGVSQTPSNKVTEKGKYVELRCDPISGHTALYWYRQSLGQGPEFLIYFQGTGAADDSGLPNDRFFAVRPEGSVSTLKIQRTERGDSAVYLCASSLTANNEQFFGPGTRLTVL.